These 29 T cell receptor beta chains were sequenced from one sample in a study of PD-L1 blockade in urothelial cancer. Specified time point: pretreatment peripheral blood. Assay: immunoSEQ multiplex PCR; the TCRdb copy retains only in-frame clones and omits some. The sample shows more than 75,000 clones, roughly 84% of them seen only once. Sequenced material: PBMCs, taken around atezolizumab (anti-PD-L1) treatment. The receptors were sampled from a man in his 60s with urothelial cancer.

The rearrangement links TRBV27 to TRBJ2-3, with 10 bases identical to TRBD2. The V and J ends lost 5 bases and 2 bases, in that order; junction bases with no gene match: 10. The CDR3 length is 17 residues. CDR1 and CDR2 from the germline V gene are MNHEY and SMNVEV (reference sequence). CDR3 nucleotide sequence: TGTGCCAGCAGTCCAGGACTAGCGGAAATTCTCACAGATACGCAGTATTTT. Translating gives CASSPGLAEILTDTQYF.

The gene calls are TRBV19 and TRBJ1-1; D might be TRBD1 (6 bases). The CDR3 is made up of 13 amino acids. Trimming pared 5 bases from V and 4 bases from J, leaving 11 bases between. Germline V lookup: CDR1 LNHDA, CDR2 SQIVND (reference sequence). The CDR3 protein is CASSSRGATEAFF. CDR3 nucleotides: TGTGCCAGTAGTTCCAGGGGAGCCACTGAAGCTTTCTTT.

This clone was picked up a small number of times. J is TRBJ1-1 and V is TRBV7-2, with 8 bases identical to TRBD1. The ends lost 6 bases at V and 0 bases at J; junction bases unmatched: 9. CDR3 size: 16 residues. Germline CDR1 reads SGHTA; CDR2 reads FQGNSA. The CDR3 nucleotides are TGTGCCAGCAGATATTCCGGGACAGGAATGAACACTGAAGCTTTCTTT. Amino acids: CASRYSGTGMNTEAFF. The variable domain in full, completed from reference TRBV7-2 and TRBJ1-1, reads GAGVSQSPSNKVTEKGKDVELRCDPISGHTALYWYRQSLGQGLEFLIYFQGNSAPDKSGLPSDRFSAERTGGSVSTLTIQRTQQEDSAVYLCASRYSGTGMNTEAFFGQGTRLTVV.

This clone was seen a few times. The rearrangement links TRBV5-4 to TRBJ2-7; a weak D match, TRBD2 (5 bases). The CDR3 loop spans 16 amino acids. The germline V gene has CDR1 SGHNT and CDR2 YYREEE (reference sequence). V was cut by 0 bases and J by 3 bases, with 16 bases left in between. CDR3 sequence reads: CASSLGPGSINYEQYF. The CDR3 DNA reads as TGTGCCAGCAGCTTGGGCCCGGGAAGCATAAACTACGAGCAGTACTTC.

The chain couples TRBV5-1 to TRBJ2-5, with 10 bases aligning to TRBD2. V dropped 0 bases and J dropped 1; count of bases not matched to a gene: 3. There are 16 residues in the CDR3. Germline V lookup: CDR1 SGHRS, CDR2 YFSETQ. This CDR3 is CASSLGASGGQETQYF. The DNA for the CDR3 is TGCGCCAGCAGCTTGGGGGCTAGCGGGGGCCAAGAGACCCAGTACTTC.

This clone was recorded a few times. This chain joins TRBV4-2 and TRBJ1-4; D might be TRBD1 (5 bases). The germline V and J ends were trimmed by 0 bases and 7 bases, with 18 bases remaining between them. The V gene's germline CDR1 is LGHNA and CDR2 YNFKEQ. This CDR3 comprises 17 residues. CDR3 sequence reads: CASSQDSGRAIGEKLFF. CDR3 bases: TGTGCCAGCAGCCAAGACTCGGGCAGGGCAATAGGTGAAAAACTGTTTTTT.

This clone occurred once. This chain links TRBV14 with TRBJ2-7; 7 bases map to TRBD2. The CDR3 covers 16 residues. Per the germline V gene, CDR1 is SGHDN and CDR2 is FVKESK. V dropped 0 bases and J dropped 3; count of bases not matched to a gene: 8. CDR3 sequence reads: CASSQDYTSVVYEQYF. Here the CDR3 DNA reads TGTGCCAGCAGCCAAGATTACACTAGCGTCGTCTACGAGCAGTACTTC.

CDR3 bases: TGCGCCAGCAGCGGTACAGGGTTGTCTAATGAAAAACTGTTTTTT. Translated: CASSGTGLSNEKLFF. V and J are TRBV5-1 and TRBJ1-4; TRBD1 might be the D (6 bases). The CDR3 sequence is 15 residues long. Germline-derived CDR1 and CDR2 are SGHRS and YFSETQ. Trimming pared 4 bases from V and 3 bases from J, leaving 13 bases between.

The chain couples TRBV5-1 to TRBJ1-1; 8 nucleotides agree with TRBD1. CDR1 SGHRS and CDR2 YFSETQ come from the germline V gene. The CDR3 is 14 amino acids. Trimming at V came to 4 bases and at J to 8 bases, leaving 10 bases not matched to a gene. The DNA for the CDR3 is TGCGCCAGCAGCCCGGACAGGGCGGTAAAGGAAGCTTTCTTT. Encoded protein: CASSPDRAVKEAFF.

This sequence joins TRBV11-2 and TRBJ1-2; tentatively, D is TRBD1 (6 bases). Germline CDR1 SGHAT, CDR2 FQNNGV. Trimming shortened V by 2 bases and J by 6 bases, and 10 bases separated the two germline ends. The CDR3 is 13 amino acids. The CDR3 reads CASSLNRANGYTF. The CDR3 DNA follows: TGTGCCAGCAGCTTAAACAGGGCGAATGGCTACACCTTC.

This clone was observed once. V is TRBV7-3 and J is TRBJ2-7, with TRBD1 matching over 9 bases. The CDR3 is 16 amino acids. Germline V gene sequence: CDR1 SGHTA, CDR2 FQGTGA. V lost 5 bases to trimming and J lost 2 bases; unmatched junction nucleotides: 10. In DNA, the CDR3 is TGTGCCAGCAGCACTCAAGGGGGACAGGGCCCCTACGAGCAGTACTTC. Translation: CASSTQGGQGPYEQYF.

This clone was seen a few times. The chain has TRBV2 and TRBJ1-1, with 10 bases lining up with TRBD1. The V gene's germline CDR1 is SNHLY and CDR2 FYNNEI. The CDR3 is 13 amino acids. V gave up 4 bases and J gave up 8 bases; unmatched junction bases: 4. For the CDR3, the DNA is TGTGCCAGCAGTGGACAGGGGGCTGTAGAAGCTTTCTTT. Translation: CASSGQGAVEAFF.

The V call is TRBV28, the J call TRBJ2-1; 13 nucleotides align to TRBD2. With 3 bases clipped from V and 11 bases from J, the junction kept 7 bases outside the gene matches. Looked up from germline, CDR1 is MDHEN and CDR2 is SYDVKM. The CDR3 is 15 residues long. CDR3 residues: CASSFTSTSGRKQFF. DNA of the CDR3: TGTGCCAGCAGTTTCACCTCGACTAGCGGGAGGAAGCAGTTCTTC.

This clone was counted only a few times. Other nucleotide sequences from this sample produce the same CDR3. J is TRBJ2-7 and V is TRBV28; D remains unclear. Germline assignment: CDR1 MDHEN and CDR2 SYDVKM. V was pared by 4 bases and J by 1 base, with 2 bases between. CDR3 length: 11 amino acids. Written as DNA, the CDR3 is TGTGCCAGCAGTTCATCCTACGAGCAGTACTTC. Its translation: CASSSSYEQYF.

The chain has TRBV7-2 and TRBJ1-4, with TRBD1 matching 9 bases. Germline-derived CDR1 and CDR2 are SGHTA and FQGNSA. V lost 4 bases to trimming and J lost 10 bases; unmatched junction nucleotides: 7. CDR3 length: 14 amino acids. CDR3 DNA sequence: TGTGCCAGCAGCTACGGGACAGGGAGGGGAAAACTGTTTTTT. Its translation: CASSYGTGRGKLFF. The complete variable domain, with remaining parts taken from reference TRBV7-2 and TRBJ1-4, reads GAGVSQSPSNKVTEKGKDVELRCDPISGHTALYWYRQSLGQGLEFLIYFQGNSAPDKSGLPSDRFSAERTGGSVSTLTIQRTQQEDSAVYLCASSYGTGRGKLFFGSGTQLSVL.

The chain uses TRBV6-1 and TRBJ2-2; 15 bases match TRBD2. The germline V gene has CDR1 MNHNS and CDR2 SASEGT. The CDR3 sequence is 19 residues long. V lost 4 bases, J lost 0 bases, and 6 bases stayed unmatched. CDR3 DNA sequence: TGTGCCAGCAGTGCCGGACTAGCGGGAGGGCCCTCGAACACCGGGGAGCTGTTTTTT. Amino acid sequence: CASSAGLAGGPSNTGELFF.

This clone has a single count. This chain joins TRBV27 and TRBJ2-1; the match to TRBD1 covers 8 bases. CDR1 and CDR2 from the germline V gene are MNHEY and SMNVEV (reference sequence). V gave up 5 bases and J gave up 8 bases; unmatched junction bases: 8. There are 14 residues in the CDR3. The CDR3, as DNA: TGTGCCAGCAGTCCAGGACAGGGTCAAGATGAGCAGTTCTTC. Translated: CASSPGQGQDEQFF.

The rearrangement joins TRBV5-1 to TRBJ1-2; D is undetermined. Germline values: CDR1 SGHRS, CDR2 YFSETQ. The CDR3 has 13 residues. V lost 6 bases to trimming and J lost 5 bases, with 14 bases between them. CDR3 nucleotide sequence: TGCGCCAGCAACCCGGGTCTTGAGTATGGCTACACCTTC. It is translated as CASNPGLEYGYTF.

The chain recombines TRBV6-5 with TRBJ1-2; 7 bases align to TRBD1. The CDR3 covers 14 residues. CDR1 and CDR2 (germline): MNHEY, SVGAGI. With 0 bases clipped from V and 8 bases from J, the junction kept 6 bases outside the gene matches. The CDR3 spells CASSYSRGLKGYTF. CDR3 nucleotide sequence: TGTGCCAGCAGTTACTCGAGGGGGCTGAAGGGCTACACCTTC.

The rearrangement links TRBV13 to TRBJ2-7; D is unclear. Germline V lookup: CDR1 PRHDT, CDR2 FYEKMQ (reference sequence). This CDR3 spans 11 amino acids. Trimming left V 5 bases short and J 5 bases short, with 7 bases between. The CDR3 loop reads CASSLRDEQYF. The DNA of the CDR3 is TGTGCCAGCAGCCTACGCGACGAGCAGTACTTC.

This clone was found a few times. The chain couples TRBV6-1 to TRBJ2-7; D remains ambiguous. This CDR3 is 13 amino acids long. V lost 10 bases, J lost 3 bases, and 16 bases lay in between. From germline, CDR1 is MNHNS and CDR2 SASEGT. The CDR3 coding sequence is TGTGCCACTTACATGTCACGGAGCTACGAGCAGTACTTC. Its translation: CATYMSRSYEQYF.

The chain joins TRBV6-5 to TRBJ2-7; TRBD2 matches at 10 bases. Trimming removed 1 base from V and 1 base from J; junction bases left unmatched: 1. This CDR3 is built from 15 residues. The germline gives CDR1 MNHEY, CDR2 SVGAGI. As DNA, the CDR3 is TGTGCCAGCAGTTACTTACTAGCGGGATCCTACGAGCAGTACTTC. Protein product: CASSYLLAGSYEQYF.

The CDR3 sequence: CASSPRLDFSYEQYF. CDR3 nucleotide sequence: TGTGCCAGCAGCCCTAGGCTAGATTTCTCCTACGAGCAGTACTTC. The V gene is TRBV7-8, the J gene TRBJ2-7; D gene ambiguous. Germline CDR1 SGHVS, CDR2 FQNEAQ. The CDR3 sequence is 15 residues long. Deletions cut 5 bases from V and 0 bases from J, with 14 bases between.

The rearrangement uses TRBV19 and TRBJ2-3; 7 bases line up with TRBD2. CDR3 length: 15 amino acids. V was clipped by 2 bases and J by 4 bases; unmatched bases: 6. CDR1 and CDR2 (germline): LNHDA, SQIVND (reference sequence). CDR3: CASSIQAGRADTQYF. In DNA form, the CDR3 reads TGTGCCAGTAGTATACAAGCGGGAAGGGCAGATACGCAGTATTTT.

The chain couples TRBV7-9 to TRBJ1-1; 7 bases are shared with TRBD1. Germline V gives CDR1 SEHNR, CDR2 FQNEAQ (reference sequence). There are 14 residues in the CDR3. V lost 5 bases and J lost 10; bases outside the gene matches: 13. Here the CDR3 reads CASSHDTGAGGAFF. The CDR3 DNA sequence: TGTGCCAGCAGCCATGATACAGGGGCGGGGGGAGCTTTCTTT.

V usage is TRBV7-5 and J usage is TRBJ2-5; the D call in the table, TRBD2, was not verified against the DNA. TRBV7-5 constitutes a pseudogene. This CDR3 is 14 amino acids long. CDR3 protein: CVRSTYPGQETQYF. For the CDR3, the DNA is TGTGTCAGAAGCACCTATCCGGGCCAAGAGACCCAGTACTTC.

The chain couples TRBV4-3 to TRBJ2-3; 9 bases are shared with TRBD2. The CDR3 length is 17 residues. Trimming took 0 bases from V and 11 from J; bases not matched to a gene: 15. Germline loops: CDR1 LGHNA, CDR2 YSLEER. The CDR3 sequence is CASSQDLRAGGPRWQYF. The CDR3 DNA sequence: TGCGCCAGCAGCCAAGATCTACGAGCGGGAGGTCCCCGTTGGCAGTATTTT.

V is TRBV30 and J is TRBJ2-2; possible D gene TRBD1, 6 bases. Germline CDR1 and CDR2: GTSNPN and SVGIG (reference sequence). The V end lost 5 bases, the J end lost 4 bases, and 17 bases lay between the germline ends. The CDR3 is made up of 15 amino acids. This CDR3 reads CAWGGRQGSTGELFF. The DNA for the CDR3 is TGTGCCTGGGGTGGAAGGCAGGGGAGCACCGGGGAGCTGTTTTTT.

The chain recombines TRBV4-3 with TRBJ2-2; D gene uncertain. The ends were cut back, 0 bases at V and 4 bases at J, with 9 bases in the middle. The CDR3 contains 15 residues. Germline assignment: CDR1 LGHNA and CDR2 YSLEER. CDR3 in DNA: TGCGCCAGCAGCCAAGATGTCCTTCGCACCGGGGAGCTGTTTTTT. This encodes CASSQDVLRTGELFF.